The 7 T cell receptor beta chains presented below share a single source sample, sequenced in a study of read filtering for tumor transcriptome and immune sequencing. This library used roughly 400 ng RNA and molecular barcoded adaptors spanning alpha/delta and beta/gamma chains. TCRdb redid the calling of the reads with MiXCR, one entry per CDR3 protein. The table includes over 50,000 distinct CDR3 sequences, nearly 20% detected once. Sequenced: a population of CD138-negative cells sorted from bone marrow. The receptors stem from a donor older than 35 with multiple myeloma.

In its sample, this clonotype was seen many times. The rearrangement joins TRBV5-1 to TRBJ2-2; D perhaps matches TRBD1 (5 bases). This CDR3 contains 13 residues. Germline V gene data show CDR1 as SGHRS and CDR2 as YFSETQ. V gave up 2 bases and J gave up 7 bases, with 9 bases separating them. In DNA, the CDR3 is TGCGCCAGCAGCTTACAGGTTGTCGGGGAGCTGTTTTTT. Residues: CASSLQVVGELFF.

The sample holds a few counts of this clonotype. This chain joins TRBV7-2 and TRBJ2-7; 7 bases align to TRBD2. Germline V gene lookup returns CDR1 SGHTA and CDR2 FQGNSA. V lost 5 bases, J lost 0 bases, and 7 bases stayed unmatched. CDR3 size: 15 residues. The CDR3, as DNA: TGTGCCAGCAGCGGTTGGGGGGGGAGCTCCTACGAGCAGTACTTC. Amino acids: CASSGWGGSSYEQYF.

This clonotype was seen ten or more times. The V call is TRBV7-2, the J call TRBJ2-1, with TRBD2 as a possible D gene (5 bases). Deletions cut 1 base from V and 13 bases from J, with 20 bases between. The V gene's germline CDR1 is SGHTA and CDR2 FQGNSA. The CDR3 runs to 15 residues. CDR3 nucleotide sequence: TGTGCCAGCAGCTTAGAGAGGGTGACGGACTCTCAACAGTTCTTC. It specifies CASSLERVTDSQQFF.

In regard to this clonotype: This could be a read error, since a much larger clone is one nucleotide away. The V and J genes are TRBV28 and TRBJ2-2, with D perhaps matching TRBD1 (5 bases). This CDR3 is 14 amino acids long. CDR1 MDHEN and CDR2 SYDVKM come from the germline V gene. The DNA for the CDR3 is TGTGCCGGCAGTTTACCAGGGATTGCCCGGGAGCTGTTTTTT. Encoded protein: CAGSLPGIARELFF.

This clonotype was found many times. The V gene is TRBV20-1, the J gene TRBJ2-1, with 8 bases aligning to TRBD2. Germline V gene sequence: CDR1 DFQATT, CDR2 SNEGSKA (reference sequence). V shed 3 bases and J 6 bases; nucleotides not matched to a gene: 7. The CDR3 is made up of 14 amino acids. The CDR3 coding sequence is TGCAGTGCTAGCCCCCGGGGGGGCAGCAATGAGCAGTTCTTC. It specifies CSASPRGGSNEQFF.

At least ten counts were recorded for this clonotype. This chain connects TRBV20-1 to TRBJ2-3; tentative D call: TRBD1 (7 bases). CDR1 is DFQATT, CDR2 SNEGSKA, per germline (reference sequence). Trimming pared 5 bases from V and 3 bases from J, leaving 15 bases between. The CDR3 loop spans 14 amino acids. CDR3 in amino acids: CSALYRGGTDTQYF. The CDR3 DNA reads TGCAGTGCTTTATACAGGGGAGGTACAGATACGCAGTATTTT.

In the case of this clonotype: One base separates it from a far larger clone, so it is likely a read error. This rearrangement joins TRBV7-3 to TRBJ2-5; tentatively, D is TRBD2 (6 bases). The germline gives CDR1 SGHTA, CDR2 FQGTGA. CDR3 length: 12 residues. The V end was cut by 2 bases, the J end by 9 bases, with 10 bases between. CDR3 loop: CASSLLGEAQYF. CDR3 DNA sequence: TGTGCCAGCAGCTTACTCGGGGAGGCCCAGTACTTC.